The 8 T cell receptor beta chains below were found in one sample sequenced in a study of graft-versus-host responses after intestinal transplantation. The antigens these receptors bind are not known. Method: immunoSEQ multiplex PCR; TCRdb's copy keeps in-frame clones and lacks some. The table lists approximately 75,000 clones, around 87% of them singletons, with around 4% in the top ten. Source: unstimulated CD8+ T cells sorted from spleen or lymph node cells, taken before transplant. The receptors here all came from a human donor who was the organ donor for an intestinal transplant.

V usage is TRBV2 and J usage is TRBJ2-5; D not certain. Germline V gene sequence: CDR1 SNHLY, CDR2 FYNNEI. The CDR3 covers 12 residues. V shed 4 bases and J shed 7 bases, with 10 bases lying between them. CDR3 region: CASSASIPTQYF. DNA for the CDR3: TGTGCCAGCAGTGCATCCATCCCGACCCAGTACTTC.

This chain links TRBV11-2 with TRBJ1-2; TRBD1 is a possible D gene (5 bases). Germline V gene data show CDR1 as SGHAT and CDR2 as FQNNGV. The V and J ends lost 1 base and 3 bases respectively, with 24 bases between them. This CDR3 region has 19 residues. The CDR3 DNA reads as TGTGCCAGCAGCTTAGTACCAGGGCATAGTATAGGGTTGGACTATGGCTACACCTTC. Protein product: CASSLVPGHSIGLDYGYTF.

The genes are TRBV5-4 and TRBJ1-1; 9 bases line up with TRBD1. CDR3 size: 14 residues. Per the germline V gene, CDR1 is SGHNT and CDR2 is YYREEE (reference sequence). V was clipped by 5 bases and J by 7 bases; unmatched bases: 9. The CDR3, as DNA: TGTGCCAGCAGGGACTCCGGACAGGGGATTGAAGCTTTCTTT. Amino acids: CASRDSGQGIEAFF.

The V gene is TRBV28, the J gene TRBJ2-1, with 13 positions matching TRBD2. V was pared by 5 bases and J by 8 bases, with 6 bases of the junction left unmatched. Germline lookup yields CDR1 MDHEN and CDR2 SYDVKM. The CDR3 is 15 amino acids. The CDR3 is CASSKGTSGADEQFF. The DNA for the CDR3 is TGTGCCAGCAGTAAAGGGACTAGCGGGGCCGATGAGCAGTTCTTC.

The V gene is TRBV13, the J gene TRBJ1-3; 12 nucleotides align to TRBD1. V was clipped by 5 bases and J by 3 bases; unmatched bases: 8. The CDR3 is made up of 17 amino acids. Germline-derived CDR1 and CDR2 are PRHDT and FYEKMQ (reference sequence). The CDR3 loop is CASSASGTGGFGNTIYF. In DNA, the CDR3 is TGTGCCAGCAGCGCCTCCGGGACAGGGGGCTTTGGAAACACCATATATTTT.

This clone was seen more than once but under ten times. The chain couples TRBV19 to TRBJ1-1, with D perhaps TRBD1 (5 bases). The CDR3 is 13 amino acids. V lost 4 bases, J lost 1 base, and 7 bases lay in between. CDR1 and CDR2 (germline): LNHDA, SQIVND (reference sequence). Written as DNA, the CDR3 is TGTGCCAGTAGTAGGGGGGGGAACACTGAAGCTTTCTTT. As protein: CASSRGGNTEAFF.

The CDR3 DNA sequence: TGCACCAGCAGCCAAGATGAGGTCAATGAGCAGTTCTTC. Protein: CTSSQDEVNEQFF. The gene calls are TRBV1 and TRBJ2-1; the table's TRBD2 call for D was not verified on the DNA. TRBV1 is described as a pseudogene. The CDR3 runs to 13 residues.

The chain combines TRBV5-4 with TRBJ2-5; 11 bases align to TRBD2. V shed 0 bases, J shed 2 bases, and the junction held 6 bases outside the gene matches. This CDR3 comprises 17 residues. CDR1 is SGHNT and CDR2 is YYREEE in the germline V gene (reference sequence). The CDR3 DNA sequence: TGTGCCAGCAGCTTGGAACTAGCGGGGGCCGAACAAGAGACCCAGTACTTC. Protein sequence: CASSLELAGAEQETQYF.